Listed here are 10 T cell receptor beta chains from one sample, sequenced in a study of graft-versus-host responses after intestinal transplantation. Antigen specificity for these receptors is unknown. Profiling relied on immunoSEQ multiplex PCR, and the TCRdb table lists in-frame clones only, not all of them. The profile covers 65,000 to 90,000 clones, with around 92% appearing a single time and 2% to 3% taken by the ten largest. Sequencing was performed on unstimulated CD8+ T cells sorted from spleen or lymph node cells, taken before intestinal transplant. Source of these receptors: a human donor who received an intestinal transplant.

V usage is TRBV11-2 and J usage is TRBJ2-7; D might be TRBD1 (5 bases). Germline V CDR1 and CDR2: SGHAT, FQNNGV. With 2 bases removed from V and 4 bases from J, the gap between germline ends came to 6 bases. The CDR3 totals 12 residues. CDR3 protein: CASSLKGYEQYF. The CDR3 DNA reads TGTGCCAGCAGCTTAAAGGGGTACGAGCAGTACTTC.

The chain has TRBV28 and TRBJ2-7, with D possibly matching TRBD2 (6 bases). CDR1 is MDHEN and CDR2 is SYDVKM in the germline V gene. Trimming took off 6 bases at V and 5 bases at J, with 11 bases between the two ends. The CDR3 has 12 residues. The CDR3 is CASSTRTNEQYF. The DNA of the CDR3 is TGTGCCAGCAGCACGAGGACTAACGAGCAGTACTTC.

The chain recombines TRBV4-1 with TRBJ1-1; maybe TRBD1 (5 bases). With 4 bases removed from V and 0 bases from J, the gap between germline ends came to 18 bases. CDR1 is MGHRA and CDR2 is YSYEKL in the germline V gene. This CDR3 is built from 17 residues. CDR3 bases: TGCGCCAGCAGCCCGTACAGGTTGTGGGGGGTGAACACTGAAGCTTTCTTT. Translated: CASSPYRLWGVNTEAFF.

The chain is built from TRBV9 and TRBJ2-1; 13 positions match TRBD2. Per the germline V gene, CDR1 is SGDLS and CDR2 is YYNGEE. This CDR3 has 15 residues. Losses at the gene ends were 4 bases for V and 8 bases for J; bases not matched to a gene: 6. CDR3 sequence (DNA): TGTGCCAGCAGCCCCTGGACTAGCGGGGGCGATGAGCAGTTCTTC. Its translation: CASSPWTSGGDEQFF.

The chain links TRBV4-1 to TRBJ1-1; 8 positions agree with TRBD1. The germline V gene encodes CDR1 MGHRA and CDR2 YSYEKL. Germline trimming cut 2 bases from V and 0 bases from J; bases unmatched to any gene: 2. The CDR3 is 15 amino acids. The CDR3 DNA reads TGCGCCAGCAGCCAACCGGGACAGGTGAACACTGAAGCTTTCTTT. It encodes CASSQPGQVNTEAFF.

The chain has TRBV2 and TRBJ1-6; no definite D call. There are 11 residues in the CDR3. V lost 7 bases to trimming and J lost 9 bases, with 7 bases between them. Germline CDR1 reads SNHLY; CDR2 reads FYNNEI. This chain's CDR3 is CASTGGSPLHF. For the CDR3, the DNA is TGTGCCAGCACGGGAGGTTCACCCCTCCACTTT.

This chain uses TRBV10-1 with TRBJ1-1; D possibly corresponds to TRBD1 (5 bases). Germline values: CDR1 WNHNN, CDR2 SYGVQD (reference sequence). V lost 0 bases to trimming and J lost 1 base, with 9 bases between them. CDR3 size: 15 residues. CDR3 sequence: CASSESRAENTEAFF. CDR3 nucleotide sequence: TGCGCCAGCAGTGAGTCCAGGGCAGAGAACACTGAAGCTTTCTTT.

The chain is built from TRBV6-5 and TRBJ2-7; no clear D gene. V lost 0 bases, J lost 7 bases, and 10 bases lay in between. The CDR3 contains 13 residues. Germline assignment: CDR1 MNHEY and CDR2 SVGAGI. Here the CDR3 reads CASSYSDSKEQYF. The CDR3 DNA reads as TGTGCCAGCAGTTACTCTGATAGCAAGGAGCAGTACTTC.

The chain joins TRBV4-1 to TRBJ2-5; no clear D gene. The CDR3 consists of 14 residues. The ends were cut back, 4 bases at V and 6 bases at J, with 15 bases in the middle. Germline CDR1 is MGHRA and CDR2 is YSYEKL. CDR3 DNA sequence: TGCGCCAGCAGCCCGACTGAGTTGGTGAAGACCCAGTACTTC. Translated, it gives CASSPTELVKTQYF.

This chain connects TRBV29-1 to TRBJ1-1, with TRBD1 matching 12 bases. The CDR3 runs 12 residues. Germline-derived CDR1 and CDR2 are SQVTM and ANQGSEA. V shed 7 bases and J 6 bases; nucleotides not matched to a gene: 3. CDR3 loop: CSGGQGAAEAFF. CDR3 DNA sequence: TGCAGCGGGGGACAGGGGGCTGCTGAAGCTTTCTTT.